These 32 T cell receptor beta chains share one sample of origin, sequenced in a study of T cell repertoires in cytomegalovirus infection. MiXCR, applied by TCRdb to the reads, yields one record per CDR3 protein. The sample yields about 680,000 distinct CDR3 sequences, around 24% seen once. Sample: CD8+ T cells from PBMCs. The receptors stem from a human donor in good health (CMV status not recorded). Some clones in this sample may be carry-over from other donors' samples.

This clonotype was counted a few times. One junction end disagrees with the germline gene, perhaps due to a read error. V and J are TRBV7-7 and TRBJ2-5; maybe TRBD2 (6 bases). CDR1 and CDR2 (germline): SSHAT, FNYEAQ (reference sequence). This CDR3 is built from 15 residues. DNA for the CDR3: TGTGCTAGCAGCTTAGCGGTAGGCAGATTCCAAACCCAGTACTTC. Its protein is CASSLAVGRFQTQYF.

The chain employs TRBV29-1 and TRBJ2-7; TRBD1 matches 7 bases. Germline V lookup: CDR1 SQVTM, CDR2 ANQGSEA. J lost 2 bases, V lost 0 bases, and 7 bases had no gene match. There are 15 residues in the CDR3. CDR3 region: CSVEDRDRSAYEQYV. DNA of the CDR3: TGCAGCGTTGAAGATCGGGACAGATCCGCCTACGAGCAGTACGTC.

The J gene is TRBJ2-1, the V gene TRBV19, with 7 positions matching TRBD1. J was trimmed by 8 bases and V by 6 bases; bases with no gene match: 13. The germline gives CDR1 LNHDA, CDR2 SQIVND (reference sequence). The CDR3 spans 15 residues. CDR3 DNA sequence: TGTGCCAGTAGATACGGGACAGCGCCATGGGATGAGCAGTTCTTC. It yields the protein CASRYGTAPWDEQFF. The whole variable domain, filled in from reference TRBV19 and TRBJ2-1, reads DGGITQSPKYLFRKEGQNVTLSCEQNLNHDAMYWYRQDPGQGLRLIYYSQIVNDFQKGDIAEGYSVSREKKESFPLTVTSAQKNPTAFYLCASRYGTAPWDEQFFGPGTRLTVL.

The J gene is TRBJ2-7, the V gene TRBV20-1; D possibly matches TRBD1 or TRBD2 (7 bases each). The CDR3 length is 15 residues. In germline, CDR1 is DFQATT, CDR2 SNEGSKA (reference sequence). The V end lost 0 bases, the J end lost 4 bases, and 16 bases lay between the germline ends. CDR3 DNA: TGCAGTGCTAGAGATCGGCAGGGGGGGTCATACGAGCAGTACTTC. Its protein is CSARDRQGGSYEQYF.

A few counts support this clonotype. The CDR3 DNA reads as TGTGCCAGCAGTTACCCGGACACACCGAACACCGGGGAGCTGTTTTTT. Its protein is CASSYPDTPNTGELFF. The gene calls are TRBV6-2 or TRBV6-3 and TRBJ2-2; TRBD1 is a possible D gene (5 bases). This CDR3 comprises 16 residues. V was pared by 2 bases and J by 0 bases, with 10 bases between. CDR1 is MNHEY, CDR2 SVGEGT, per germline.

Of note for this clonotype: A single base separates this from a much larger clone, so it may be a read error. CDR3 bases: TGTGCCAACAGTGCAAGAGGGTCGGGAGCCAATCAGCCCCAGCATTTT. Its translation: CANSARGSGANQPQHF. The chain is built from TRBV6-1 and TRBJ1-5; D not resolved. The CDR3 runs 16 residues. Germline lookup yields CDR1 MNHNS and CDR2 SASEGT.

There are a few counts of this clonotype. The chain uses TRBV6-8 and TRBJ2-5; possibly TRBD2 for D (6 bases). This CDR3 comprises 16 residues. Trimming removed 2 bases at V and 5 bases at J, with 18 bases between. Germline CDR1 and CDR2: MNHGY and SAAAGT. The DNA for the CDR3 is TGTGCCAGCAGTTACCCTCCGTCCGGAGGGTTGGAGACCCAGTACTTC. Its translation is CASSYPPSGGLETQYF.

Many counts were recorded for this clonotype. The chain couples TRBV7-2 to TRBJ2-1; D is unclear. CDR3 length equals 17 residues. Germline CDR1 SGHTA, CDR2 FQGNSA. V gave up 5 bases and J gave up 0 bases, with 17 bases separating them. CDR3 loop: CASSPRKETSSYNEQFF. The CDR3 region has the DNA TGTGCCAGCAGCCCCCGGAAGGAAACAAGCTCCTACAATGAGCAGTTCTTC.

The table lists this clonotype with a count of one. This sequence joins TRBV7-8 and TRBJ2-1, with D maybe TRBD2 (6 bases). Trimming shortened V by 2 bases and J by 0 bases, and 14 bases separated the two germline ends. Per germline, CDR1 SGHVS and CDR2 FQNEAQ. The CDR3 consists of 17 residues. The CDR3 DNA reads TGTGCCAGCAGCTTATCCCGGGCGGGGAGCTCCTACAATGAGCAGTTCTTC. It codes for CASSLSRAGSSYNEQFF.

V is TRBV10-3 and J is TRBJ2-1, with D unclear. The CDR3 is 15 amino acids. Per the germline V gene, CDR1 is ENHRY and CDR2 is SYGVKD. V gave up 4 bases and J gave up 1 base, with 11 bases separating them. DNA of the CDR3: TGTGCCATCAGTGGGCTGGGTTATTCCTACAATGAGCAGTTCTTC. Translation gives CAISGLGYSYNEQFF.

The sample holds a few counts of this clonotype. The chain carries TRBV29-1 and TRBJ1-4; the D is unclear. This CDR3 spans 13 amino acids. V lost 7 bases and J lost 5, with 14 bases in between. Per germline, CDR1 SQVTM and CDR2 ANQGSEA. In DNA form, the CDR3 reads TGCAGCGCATTCGACGGATTGAATGAAAAACTGTTTTTT. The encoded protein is CSAFDGLNEKLFF.

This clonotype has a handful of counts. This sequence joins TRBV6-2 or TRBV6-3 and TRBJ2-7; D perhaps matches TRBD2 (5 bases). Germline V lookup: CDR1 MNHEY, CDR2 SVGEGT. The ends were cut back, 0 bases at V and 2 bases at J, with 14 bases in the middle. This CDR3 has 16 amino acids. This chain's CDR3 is CASSYSIPLRAYEQYV. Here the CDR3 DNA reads TGTGCCAGCAGTTACTCGATTCCATTGAGGGCCTACGAGCAGTACGTC.

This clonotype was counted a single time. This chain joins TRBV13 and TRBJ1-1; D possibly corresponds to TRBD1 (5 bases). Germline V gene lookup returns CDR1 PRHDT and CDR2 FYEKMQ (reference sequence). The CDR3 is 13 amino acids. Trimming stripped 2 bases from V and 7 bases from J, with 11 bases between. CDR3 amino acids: CASSLISTGEAFF. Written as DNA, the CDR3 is TGTGCCAGCAGCTTAATTTCCACAGGTGAAGCTTTCTTT.

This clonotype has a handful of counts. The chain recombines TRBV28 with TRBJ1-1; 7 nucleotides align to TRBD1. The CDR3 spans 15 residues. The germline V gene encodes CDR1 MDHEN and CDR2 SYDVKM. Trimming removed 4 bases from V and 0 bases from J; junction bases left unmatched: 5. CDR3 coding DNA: TGTGCCAGCAGTTACCCGACAGGGTTGAACACTGAAGCTTTCTTT. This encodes CASSYPTGLNTEAFF.

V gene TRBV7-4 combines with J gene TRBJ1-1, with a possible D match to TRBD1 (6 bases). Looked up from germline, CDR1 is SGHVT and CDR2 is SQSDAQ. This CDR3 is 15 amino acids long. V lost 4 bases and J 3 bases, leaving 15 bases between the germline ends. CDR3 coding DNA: TGTGCCAGCAGCTCCTTCTGGGGGCGTCACACTGAAGCTTTCTTT. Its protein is CASSSFWGRHTEAFF. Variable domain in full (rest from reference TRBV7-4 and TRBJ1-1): GAGVSQSPRYKVAKRGRDVALRCDSISGHVTLYWYRQTLGQGSEVLTYSQSDAQRDKSGRPSGRFSAERPERSVSTLKIQRTEQGDSAVYLCASSSFWGRHTEAFFGQGTRLTVV.

The CDR3 loop is CSVDDAYRGTGELFF. CDR3 bases: TGCAGCGTTGACGACGCATATCGTGGCACCGGGGAGCTGTTTTTT. The rearrangement links TRBV29-1 to TRBJ2-2; no clear D gene. Germline V gene sequence: CDR1 SQVTM, CDR2 ANQGSEA. CDR3 length: 15 amino acids. The ends were cut back, 3 bases at V and 4 bases at J, with 15 bases in the middle.

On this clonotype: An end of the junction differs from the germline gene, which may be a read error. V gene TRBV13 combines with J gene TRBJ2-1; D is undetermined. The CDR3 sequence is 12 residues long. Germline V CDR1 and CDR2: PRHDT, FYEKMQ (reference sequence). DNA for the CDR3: TGTGCCAACAGCCCGCAGAGGAATGAGCAGTTCTTC. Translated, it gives CANSPQRNEQFF.

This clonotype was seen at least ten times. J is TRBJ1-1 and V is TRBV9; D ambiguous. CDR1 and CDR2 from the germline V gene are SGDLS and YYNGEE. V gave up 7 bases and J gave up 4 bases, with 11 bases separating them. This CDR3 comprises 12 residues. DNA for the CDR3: TGTGCCAGCTCCCGGTCACCCACTGAAGCTTTCTTT. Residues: CASSRSPTEAFF. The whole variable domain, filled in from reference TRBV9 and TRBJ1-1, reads DSGVTQTPKHLITATGQRVTLRCSPRSGDLSVYWYQQSLDQGLQFLIQYYNGEERAKGNILERFSAQQFPDLHSELNLSSLELGDSALYFCASSRSPTEAFFGQGTRLTVV.

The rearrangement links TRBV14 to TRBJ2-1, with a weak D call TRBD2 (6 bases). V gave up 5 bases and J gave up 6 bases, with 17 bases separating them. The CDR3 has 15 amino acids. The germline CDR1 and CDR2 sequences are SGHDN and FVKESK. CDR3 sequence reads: CASSDGEVGVNEQFF. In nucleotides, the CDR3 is TGTGCCAGCAGCGACGGGGAGGTGGGCGTCAATGAGCAGTTCTTC.

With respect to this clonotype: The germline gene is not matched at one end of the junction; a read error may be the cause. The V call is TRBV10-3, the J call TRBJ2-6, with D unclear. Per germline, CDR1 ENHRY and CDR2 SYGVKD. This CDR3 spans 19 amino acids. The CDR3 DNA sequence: TGTGCCATCAGTGAGAGAGTCTCACGTCTGAGCTCTGGGACCAACGTCCTGACTTTC. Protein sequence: CAISERVSRLSSGTNVLTF.

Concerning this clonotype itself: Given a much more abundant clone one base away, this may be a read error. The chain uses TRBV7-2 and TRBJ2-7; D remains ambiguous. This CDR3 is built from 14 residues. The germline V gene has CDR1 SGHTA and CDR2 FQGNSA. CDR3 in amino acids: CVSSLVPGIYEQYF. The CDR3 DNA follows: TGTGTCAGCAGCTTAGTCCCTGGGATCTACGAGCAGTACTTC. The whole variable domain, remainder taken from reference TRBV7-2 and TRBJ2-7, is GAGVSQSPSNKVTEKGKDVELRCDPISGHTALYWYRQSLGQGLEFLIYFQGNSAPDKSGLPSDRFSAERTGGSVSTLTIQRTQQEDSAVYLCVSSLVPGIYEQYFGPGTRLTVT.

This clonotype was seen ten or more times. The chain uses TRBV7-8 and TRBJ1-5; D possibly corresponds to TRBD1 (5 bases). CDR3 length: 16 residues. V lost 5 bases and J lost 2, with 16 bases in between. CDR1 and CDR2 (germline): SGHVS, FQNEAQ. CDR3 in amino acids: CASSPGGVLGNQPQHF. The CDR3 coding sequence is TGTGCCAGCAGCCCCGGGGGGGTATTAGGCAATCAGCCCCAGCATTTT.

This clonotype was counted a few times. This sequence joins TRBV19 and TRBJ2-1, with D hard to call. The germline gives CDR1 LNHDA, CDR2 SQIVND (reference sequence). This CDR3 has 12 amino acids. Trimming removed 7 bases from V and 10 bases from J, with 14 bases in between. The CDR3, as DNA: TGTGCCAGTAAGATGAAGGGTTGGGAGCAGTTCTTC. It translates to CASKMKGWEQFF.

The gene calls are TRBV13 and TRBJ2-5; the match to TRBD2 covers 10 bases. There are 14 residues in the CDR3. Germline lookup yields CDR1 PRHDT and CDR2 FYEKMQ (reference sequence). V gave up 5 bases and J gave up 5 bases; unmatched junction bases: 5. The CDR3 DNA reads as TGTGCCAGCAGCAGCCCGGGACTAGCGGAGACCCAGTACTTC. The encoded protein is CASSSPGLAETQYF.

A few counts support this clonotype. The CDR3 protein is CASSPQNEKLFF. CDR3 nucleotide sequence: TGTGCCAGCAGTCCTCAGAATGAAAAACTGTTTTTT. J is TRBJ1-4 and V is TRBV6-6, with D uncertain. The CDR3 has 12 residues. V was clipped by 5 bases and J by 5 bases, with 6 bases between them. Germline CDR1 is MNHNY and CDR2 is SVGAGI (reference sequence).

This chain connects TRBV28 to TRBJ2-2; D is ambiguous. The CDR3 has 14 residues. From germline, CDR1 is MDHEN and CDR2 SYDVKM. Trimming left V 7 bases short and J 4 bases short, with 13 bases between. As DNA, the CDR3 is TGTGCCAGCACCCAACGCTGGGGCACCGGGGAGCTGTTTTTT. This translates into CASTQRWGTGELFF.

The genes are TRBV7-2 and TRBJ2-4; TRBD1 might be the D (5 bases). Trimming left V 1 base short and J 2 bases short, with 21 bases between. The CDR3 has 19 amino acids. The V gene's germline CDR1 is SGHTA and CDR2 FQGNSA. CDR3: CASSLVGPPDMGPKNIQYF. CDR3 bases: TGTGCCAGCAGCTTAGTAGGGCCCCCGGACATGGGGCCCAAAAACATTCAGTACTTC.

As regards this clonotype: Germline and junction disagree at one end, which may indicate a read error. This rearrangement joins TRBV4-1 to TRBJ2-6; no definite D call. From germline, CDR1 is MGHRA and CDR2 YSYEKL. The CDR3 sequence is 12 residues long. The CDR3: CASSWGANVLTF. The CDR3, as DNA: TGTGCCAGCAGCTGGGGGGCCAACGTCCTGACTTTC.

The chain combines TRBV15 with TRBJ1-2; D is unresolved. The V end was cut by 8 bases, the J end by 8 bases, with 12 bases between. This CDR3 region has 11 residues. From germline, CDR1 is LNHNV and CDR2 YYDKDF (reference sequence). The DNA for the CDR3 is TGTGCCACCGGAGGATCAGCAGGCTACACCTTC. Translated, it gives CATGGSAGYTF.

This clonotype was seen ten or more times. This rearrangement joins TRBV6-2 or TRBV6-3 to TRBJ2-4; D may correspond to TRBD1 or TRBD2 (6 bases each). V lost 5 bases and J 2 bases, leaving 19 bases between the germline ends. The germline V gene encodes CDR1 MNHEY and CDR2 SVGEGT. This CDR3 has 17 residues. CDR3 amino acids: CASSLTTGGSTKNIQYF. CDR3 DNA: TGTGCCAGCAGTCTAACGACAGGAGGGTCAACCAAAAACATTCAGTACTTC.

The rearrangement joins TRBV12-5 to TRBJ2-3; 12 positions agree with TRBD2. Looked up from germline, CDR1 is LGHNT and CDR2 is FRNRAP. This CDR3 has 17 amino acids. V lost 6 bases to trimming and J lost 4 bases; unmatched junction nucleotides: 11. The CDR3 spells CASGYHTSGGLADTQYF. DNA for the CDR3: TGTGCTAGTGGCTACCACACTAGCGGGGGGCTGGCAGATACGCAGTATTTT.

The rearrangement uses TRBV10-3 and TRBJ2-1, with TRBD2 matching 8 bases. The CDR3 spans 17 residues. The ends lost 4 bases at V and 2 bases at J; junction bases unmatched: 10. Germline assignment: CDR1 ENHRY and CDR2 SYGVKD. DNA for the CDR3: TGTGCCATCAGTGGCCTAGAGGAGCGGGGGACCTACAATGAGCAGTTCTTC. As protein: CAISGLEERGTYNEQFF.